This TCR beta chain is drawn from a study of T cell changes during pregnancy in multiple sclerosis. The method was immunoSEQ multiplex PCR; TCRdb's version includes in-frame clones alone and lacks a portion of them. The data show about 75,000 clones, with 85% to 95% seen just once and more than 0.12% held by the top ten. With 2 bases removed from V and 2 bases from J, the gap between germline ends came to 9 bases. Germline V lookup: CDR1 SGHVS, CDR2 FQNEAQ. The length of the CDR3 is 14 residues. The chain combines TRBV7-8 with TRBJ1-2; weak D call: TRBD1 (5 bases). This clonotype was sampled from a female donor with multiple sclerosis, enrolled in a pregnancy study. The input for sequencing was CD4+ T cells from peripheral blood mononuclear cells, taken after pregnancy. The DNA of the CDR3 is TGTGCCAGCAGCTTACAGGCAGGGAACTATGGCTACACCTTC. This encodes CASSLQAGNYGYTF.